This T cell receptor (beta chain) comes out of a study of T cell responses to AZD1222 COVID-19 vaccine. Study-wide background: Researchers grouped second doses given at about 4 or about 12 weeks into one pool.

This table comes from immunoSEQ multiplex PCR, and its TCRdb copy is limited to in-frame clones, with some not included. The table lists tens of thousands of clones, 65% to 85% of them singletons. The V gene's germline CDR1 is MGHRA and CDR2 YSYEKL. Trimming removed 2 bases from V and 9 bases from J, with 14 bases in between. The length of the CDR3 is 14 residues. This clone was recorded once. Here the sequenced sample was peripheral blood, taken on day 0 of AZD1222 vaccination. This TCR was recovered from an adult in good health. The chain employs TRBV4-1 and TRBJ2-1; D might be TRBD2 (6 bases). CDR3: CASSQRGQGGEQFF. CDR3 bases: TGCGCCAGCAGCCAACGGGGTCAGGGAGGTGAGCAGTTCTTC.